The 30 T cell receptor beta chains below come from one sample, sequenced in a study of T cells in women clearing cervical HPV infection. This table comes from immunoSEQ multiplex PCR, and its TCRdb copy is limited to in-frame clones, with some not included. Reported are about 29,000 clones; the ten largest clones contain 2.5% to 3%. The material sequenced was blood buffy coat. Every receptor here comes from a woman aged 18 to 75 with a cervical HPV16 infection that either progressed to CIN3+ or cleared (not recorded which).

Concerning this clone: From the germline J gene comes the end of the CDR3, since the read stops 3 residues before it. This chain uses TRBV13 with TRBJ2-6; D perhaps matches TRBD1 (6 bases). The CDR3 has 16 residues. V dropped 4 bases and J dropped 2 bases, with 12 bases sitting between them. Germline V gene data show CDR1 as PRHDT and CDR2 as FYEKMQ (reference sequence). The CDR3 bases that were read are TGTGCCAGCAGCTCATTGGGGGCAGCTGGGGCCAACGTC. This codes for CASSSLGAAGANV. The full CDR3 sequence reads CASSSLGAAGANVLTF.

Concerning this clone: The read ends 3 residues before the CDR3 terminus; that terminus is restored from the germline J gene. The rearrangement uses TRBV20-1 and TRBJ1-4; tentative D call: TRBD1 (5 bases). The CDR3 loop spans 13 amino acids. Deletions cut 3 bases from V and 6 bases from J, with 11 bases between. The germline V gene has CDR1 DFQATT and CDR2 SNEGSKA (reference sequence). CDR3: CSASRTPYEKLFF. The covered CDR3 bases are TGCAGTGCTAGTCGGACACCCTATGAAAAA.

To note about this clone: The missing CDR3 end, 3 residues past where the read stops, is filled in from the germline J gene. V and J are TRBV19 and TRBJ2-1; 9 bases align to TRBD2. Losses at the gene ends were 3 bases for V and 0 bases for J; bases not matched to a gene: 0. Germline-derived CDR1 and CDR2 are LNHDA and SQIVND (reference sequence). This CDR3 is built from 15 residues. The part of the CDR3 DNA that was read is TGTGCCAGTAGTATTAGCGGGAGCTCCTACAATGAG. Its protein product is CASSISGSSYNE. From start to end, the CDR3 is CASSISGSSYNEQFF.

Remarks on this clone: The read terminates 3 residues ahead of where the CDR3 ends, so the germline J gene completes it. V gene TRBV15 combines with J gene TRBJ2-2; 7 bases align to TRBD1. J lost 3 bases, V lost 7 bases, and 2 bases had no gene match. The CDR3 consists of 13 residues. Germline loops: CDR1 LNHNV, CDR2 YYDKDF (reference sequence). The CDR3 DNA, read in part, is TGTGCCACCACACAGGGGTACACCGGGGAG. It encodes CATTQGYTGE. From start to end, the CDR3 is CATTQGYTGELFF.

The CDR3 spells CASSLDRVTEAFF. CDR3 DNA, as far as it was read: TGCGCCAGCAGCTTGGACAGGGTGACTGAA. V usage is TRBV5-1 and J usage is TRBJ1-1; D possibly corresponds to TRBD1 (6 bases). The CDR3 end falls 3 residues outside the read, so it is completed with the germline J gene. In germline, CDR1 is SGHRS, CDR2 YFSETQ. The V and J ends lost 0 bases and 5 bases respectively, with 8 bases between them. The CDR3 runs 13 residues.

As for this clone: Germline and junction disagree at one end, which may indicate a read error. The observed sequence ends 3 residues before the CDR3 terminus, with the missing tail filled in from the germline J gene. The chain employs TRBV7-6 and TRBJ1-2, with 7 positions matching TRBD1. Per the germline V gene, CDR1 is SGHVS and CDR2 is FNYEAQ. This CDR3 is 15 amino acids long. This chain's CDR3 is CASSLAKFRGDSYTF. The part of the CDR3 DNA that was read is TGTGCCAGCAGCCTAGCCAAATTCAGGGGGGATAGC.

Points on this clone: The missing CDR3 end, 3 residues past where the read stops, is filled in from the germline J gene. The chain is built from TRBV25-1 and TRBJ2-1; 12 bases fit TRBD2. There are 15 residues in the CDR3. Looked up from germline, CDR1 is MGHDK and CDR2 is SYGVNS. V lost 2 bases, J lost 9 bases, and 5 bases stayed unmatched. The CDR3 reads CASSELAGGPGEQFF. The covered CDR3 bases are TGTGCCAGCAGTGAACTAGCGGGGGGGCCGGGTGAG.

Concerning this clone: The CDR3 end lies 3 residues beyond the end of the read and is filled in from the germline J gene. The chain recombines TRBV2 with TRBJ2-5; D gene unclear. The CDR3 spans 11 residues. From germline, CDR1 is SNHLY and CDR2 FYNNEI. The germline V and J ends were trimmed by 5 bases and 5 bases, with 6 bases remaining between them. The sequenced part of the CDR3 DNA is TGTGCCAGCAGTTCCTTTGAGACC. Amino acids: CASSSFET. The entire CDR3 protein reads CASSSFETQYF. Variable domain in full (rest from reference TRBV2 and TRBJ2-5): EPEVTQTPSHQVTQMGQEVILRCVPISNHLYFYWYRQILGQKVEFLVSFYNNEISEKSEIFDDQFSVERPDGSNFTLKIRSTKLEDSAMYFCASSSFETQYFGPGTRLLVL.

A remark on this clone: With the read ending 3 residues before the CDR3 end, the germline J gene is used to fill in that end. The chain recombines TRBV20-1 with TRBJ1-1; 8 bases are shared with TRBD1. Per germline, CDR1 DFQATT and CDR2 SNEGSKA (reference sequence). The CDR3 is 13 residues long. V shed 1 base, J shed 5 bases, and the junction held 3 bases outside the gene matches. Partial CDR3 DNA: TGCAGTGCTAGAGGGCAGGGGGCGACTGAA. Amino acids: CSARGQGATE. The whole CDR3 sequence is CSARGQGATEAFF.

As to this clone: The sequenced fragment ends 3 residues before the CDR3 boundary, so the rest is inferred from the germline J gene. The chain links TRBV10-1 to TRBJ2-1, with 7 positions matching TRBD2. Per germline, CDR1 WNHNN and CDR2 SYGVQD (reference sequence). Unmatched junction bases numbered 9, after V lost 2 bases and J lost 5 bases. The CDR3 contains 16 residues. The CDR3 sequence: CASSEIRDYENNEQFF. The sequenced CDR3 bases are TGCGCCAGCAGTGAGATCCGGGACTATGAAAACAATGAG.

Comments on this clone: The CDR3 extends 3 residues past the end of the read, so its final part is completed from the germline J gene. The chain combines TRBV2 with TRBJ1-4; 8 nucleotides agree with TRBD1. CDR1 and CDR2 (germline): SNHLY, FYNNEI. Trimming cost V 5 bases and J 7 bases; bases outside gene matches: 3. The CDR3 extends over 13 amino acids. The CDR3 sequence is CASSKDRAEKLFF. The CDR3 bases that were read are TGTGCCAGCAGTAAGGACAGGGCTGAAAAA.

As concerns this clone: The read comes to an end 3 residues before the CDR3 does, leaving the germline J gene to fill in the end. The chain combines TRBV7-6 with TRBJ2-7; no definite D call. The CDR3 contains 13 residues. The V gene's germline CDR1 is SGHVS and CDR2 FNYEAQ. Between the trimmed V and J ends, which lost 4 bases and 6 bases, there was a span of 13 bases. CDR3 residues: CASSSRQNAEQYF. The CDR3 DNA, read in part, is TGTGCCAGCAGCTCCCGCCAGAATGCCGAG.

For this clone: The observed sequence ends 3 residues before the CDR3 terminus, with the missing tail filled in from the germline J gene. V gene TRBV4-1 combines with J gene TRBJ1-2; 8 nucleotides align to TRBD1. Per the germline V gene, CDR1 is MGHRA and CDR2 is YSYEKL. The CDR3 spans 15 residues. The V gene end was trimmed by 1 base and the J gene end by 3 bases; junction bases not matched to a gene: 4. The CDR3 sequence is CASSQAGGSYYGYTF. The sequenced part of the CDR3 DNA is TGCGCCAGCAGCCAAGCAGGGGGCAGCTACTATGGC.

As regards this clone: The read stops 3 residues short of the end of the CDR3; the missing end is completed from the germline J gene. The chain combines TRBV6-1 with TRBJ1-2, with TRBD1 matching 7 bases. The V gene's germline CDR1 is MNHNS and CDR2 SASEGT. CDR3 length equals 13 residues. The CDR3 is CASSASQGGGYTF. The covered CDR3 bases are TGTGCCAGCAGTGCCTCCCAGGGGGGAGGC.

On this clone: The sequence runs out 3 residues before the end of the CDR3; the remainder is reconstructed from the germline J gene. This rearrangement joins TRBV4-2 to TRBJ2-1; possible D gene TRBD2, 5 bases. CDR3 length: 15 residues. Germline CDR1 reads LGHNA; CDR2 reads YNFKEQ. Deletions cut 1 base from V and 2 bases from J, with 9 bases between. The CDR3 bases that were read are TGTGCCAGCAGCCAAGCGGGGAAGACCTACAATGAG. It codes for CASSQAGKTYNE. The CDR3, in full, reads CASSQAGKTYNEQFF.

CDR3 DNA, as far as it was read: TGCGCCAGCAGTTCAACCGGGGGGCTTGACGCCTACGAG. This encodes CASSSTGGLDAYE. The full CDR3 is CASSSTGGLDAYEQYF. This rearrangement joins TRBV10-2 to TRBJ2-7; maybe TRBD2 (7 bases). Read coverage stops 3 residues before the CDR3 terminus; the germline J gene supplies the remainder. The CDR3 has 16 amino acids. The V gene's germline CDR1 is WSHSY and CDR2 SAAADI. Trimming pared 5 bases from V and 2 bases from J, leaving 19 bases between.

Details on this clone: The CDR3 is cut off 3 residues early in the read; its end comes from the germline J gene. J is TRBJ2-7 and V is TRBV6-1; D is possibly TRBD2 (5 bases). This CDR3 spans 15 amino acids. The V gene's germline CDR1 is MNHNS and CDR2 SASEGT. The V and J ends lost 0 bases and 3 bases respectively, with 12 bases between them. The sequenced part of the CDR3 DNA is TGTGCCAGCAGTGAAGCGCTTCGGGGTATCTACGAG. This codes for CASSEALRGIYE. The whole CDR3 is CASSEALRGIYEQYF.

The CDR3 bases that were read are TGTGCCAGCAGTCGAGCGGGGCGCACAGATACG. Its protein is CASSRAGRTDT. The complete CDR3 protein is CASSRAGRTDTQYF. The chain links TRBV2 to TRBJ2-3, with 7 bases lining up with TRBD2. With the read ending 3 residues before the CDR3 end, the germline J gene is used to fill in that end. This CDR3 has 14 residues. CDR1 is SNHLY and CDR2 is FYNNEI in the germline V gene. The V and J ends lost 5 bases and 1 base, in that order; junction bases with no gene match: 3.

The sequenced CDR3 bases are TGCAGTGCTAGAGAACAGGACCCCCCCTATGGC. Its translation is CSAREQDPPYG. The entire CDR3 protein is CSAREQDPPYGYTF. The chain recombines TRBV20-1 with TRBJ1-2, with D possibly being TRBD1 (5 bases). The read ends 3 residues early relative to the CDR3; the germline J gene fills the gap. Trimming took off 0 bases at V and 4 bases at J, with 12 bases between the two ends. Germline CDR1 DFQATT, CDR2 SNEGSKA (reference sequence). The CDR3 has 14 amino acids.

Concerning this clone itself: Read data end 3 residues before the CDR3 end; the end is taken from the germline J gene. The chain employs TRBV7-2 and TRBJ1-1, with 7 nucleotides matching TRBD1. This CDR3 spans 13 amino acids. Per the germline V gene, CDR1 is SGHTA and CDR2 is FQGNSA. V dropped 4 bases and J dropped 7; count of bases not matched to a gene: 6. CDR3 bases read: TGTGCCAGCAGCTGGTTCCGGGACAGTGAA. Its translation: CASSWFRDSE. The CDR3 as a whole reads CASSWFRDSEAFF. The full variable domain, with the rest looked up from reference TRBV7-2 and TRBJ1-1, is GAGVSQSPSNKVTEKGKDVELRCDPISGHTALYWYRQSLGQGLEFLIYFQGNSAPDKSGLPSDRFSAERTGGSVSTLTIQRTQQEDSAVYLCASSWFRDSEAFFGQGTRLTVV.

CDR3 residues: CASSLERGIDSPLHF. The DNA read from the CDR3 is TGTGCCAGCAGCTTAGAAAGGGGAATCGATTCACCC. V usage is TRBV7-8 and J usage is TRBJ1-6; D perhaps matches TRBD1 (5 bases). The observed sequence ends 3 residues before the CDR3 terminus, with the missing tail filled in from the germline J gene. The germline V and J ends were trimmed by 1 base and 8 bases, with 12 bases remaining between them. The CDR3 sequence is 15 residues long. Germline loops: CDR1 SGHVS, CDR2 FQNEAQ.

As concerns this clone: The read finishes 3 residues shy of the CDR3 end, and the germline J gene is used to complete it. The J gene is TRBJ2-5, the V gene TRBV12-3 or TRBV12-4; 12 nucleotides line up with TRBD2. After removal of 5 bases from V and 4 bases from J, the junction contained 2 bases not matched to a gene. The CDR3 covers 14 residues. Incomplete CDR3 DNA: TGTGCCAGCAGTAAACTAGCGGGGGGAGAGACC. Translated: CASSKLAGGET. The complete CDR3 protein is CASSKLAGGETQYF.

About this clone itself: The read terminates 3 residues before the CDR3 end, so the remaining end is supplied by the germline J gene. V and J are TRBV20-1 and TRBJ2-1; 15 bases align to TRBD2. Germline V gene lookup returns CDR1 DFQATT and CDR2 SNEGSKA (reference sequence). The CDR3 is made up of 15 amino acids. Trimming cost V 4 bases and J 9 bases; bases outside gene matches: 7. The CDR3 bases that were read are TGCAGTGCTACTTCGGGACTAGCGGGAGGTGGTGAG. This codes for CSATSGLAGGGE. The full-length CDR3 reads as CSATSGLAGGGEQFF.

A remark on this clone: Sequencing ends 3 residues short of the CDR3 end; the germline J gene provides the rest. The genes are TRBV20-1 and TRBJ2-7; 9 bases line up with TRBD1. The CDR3 consists of 14 residues. Germline lookup yields CDR1 DFQATT and CDR2 SNEGSKA (reference sequence). V was clipped by 0 bases and J by 4 bases; unmatched bases: 4. Here the CDR3 reads CSARDPGQGYEQYF. The CDR3 bases that were read are TGCAGTGCTAGAGATCCGGGACAGGGATACGAG.

Points on this clone: The sequenced fragment ends 3 residues before the CDR3 boundary, so the rest is inferred from the germline J gene. Additional DNA sequences in this sample encode the identical CDR3. The chain recombines TRBV18 with TRBJ1-6; 8 bases agree with TRBD1. The CDR3 extends over 19 amino acids. The V segment lost 1 base and the J segment 7 bases; nucleotides outside the gene matches: 15. Germline loops: CDR1 KGHSH, CDR2 LQKENI. CDR3 region: CASSPHAGQGRWKNSPLHF. The covered CDR3 bases are TGTGCCAGCTCACCACATGCTGGACAGGGCCGCTGGAAGAATTCACCC.

About this clone itself: The read terminates 3 residues ahead of where the CDR3 ends, so the germline J gene completes it. V usage is TRBV3-1 (or the pseudogene TRBV3-2) and J usage is TRBJ2-1; 10 bases are a match to TRBD2. There are 15 residues in the CDR3. V shed 5 bases and J 9 bases; nucleotides not matched to a gene: 10. CDR1 is LGHDT, CDR2 YNNKEL, per germline (reference sequence). CDR3 sequence: CASSYPGLASGEQFF. CDR3 DNA (partial): TGTGCCAGCAGCTATCCGGGACTAGCGTCTGGTGAG.

A remark on this clone: With the read ending 3 residues before the CDR3 end, the germline J gene is used to fill in that end. The chain joins TRBV4-2 to TRBJ2-2, with D perhaps matching TRBD1 (5 bases). The length of the CDR3 is 15 residues. The germline CDR1 and CDR2 sequences are LGHNA and YNFKEQ. Incomplete CDR3 DNA: TGTGCCAGCAGCCAAGGGGATCTGGGGCCAAACGAG. This gives the protein CASSQGDLGPNE. The complete CDR3 reads CASSQGDLGPNELFF.

The CDR3: CSARDGGGSSYEQYF. The covered CDR3 bases are TGCAGTGCTAGAGATGGCGGCGGTAGCTCCTACGAG. The chain uses TRBV20-1 and TRBJ2-7; D is undetermined. The sequenced fragment ends 3 residues before the CDR3 boundary, so the rest is inferred from the germline J gene. The CDR3 is 15 amino acids. The germline V gene has CDR1 DFQATT and CDR2 SNEGSKA (reference sequence). V dropped 0 bases and J dropped 0 bases, with 12 bases sitting between them.

Remarks on this clone: The read gets to within 3 residues of the CDR3 end, and the germline J gene fills in the rest. This sequence joins TRBV7-6 and TRBJ2-2, with 10 bases that match TRBD1. V was pared by 5 bases and J by 8 bases, with 11 bases of the junction left unmatched. This CDR3 has 16 residues. Germline-derived CDR1 and CDR2 are SGHVS and FNYEAQ. CDR3: CASSPPGQGSRGELFF. The CDR3 bases that were read are TGTGCCAGCAGCCCCCCGGGACAGGGGAGTAGAGGGGAG.

Of note for this clone: The read halts 3 residues ahead of the CDR3 end, with the missing end drawn from the germline J gene. The chain uses TRBV5-1 and TRBJ1-1; a weak D match, TRBD1 (6 bases). Germline-derived CDR1 and CDR2 are SGHRS and YFSETQ. V gave up 4 bases and J gave up 5 bases, with 12 bases separating them. The CDR3 extends over 13 amino acids. The CDR3 bases that were read are TGCGCCAGCAGCAAGACAGGTCAGACTGAA. Protein: CASSKTGQTE. The CDR3 as a whole reads CASSKTGQTEAFF.